One and the same sample provided the 20 T cell receptor beta chains below, sequenced in a study of OX40 agonist ivuxolimab in advanced cancers. Assay used: immunoSEQ multiplex PCR; TCRdb lists only in-frame clones, some missing. Found here are 70,000 to 75,000 clones, 80% to 90% of them singletons; the top ten hold 2.5% to 3%. Sequenced here: CD4+ or CD8+ T cells sorted from blood, sampled in a trial of the OX40 agonist ivuxolimab. The origin of the receptors is an adult with an advanced solid tumor such as melanoma, head and neck, liver or kidney cancer.

This chain connects TRBV4-1 to TRBJ2-2; the D gene is possibly TRBD2 (5 bases). Germline assignment: CDR1 MGHRA and CDR2 YSYEKL. The V end was cut by 4 bases, the J end by 4 bases, with 13 bases between. This CDR3 has 15 residues. CDR3 protein: CASSPPTAGTGELFF. The DNA of the CDR3 is TGCGCCAGCAGCCCCCCAACGGCGGGCACCGGGGAGCTGTTTTTT.

The CDR3 sequence is CASSARTSGHGEGQYF. CDR3 coding DNA: TGTGCCAGCAGTGCCCGGACTAGCGGACACGGTGAGGGGCAGTACTTC. The V and J genes are TRBV6-1 and TRBJ2-7, with 10 bases identical to TRBD2. In germline, CDR1 is MNHNS, CDR2 SASEGT. There are 16 residues in the CDR3. J gave up 9 bases and V 4 bases, and 15 bases lay outside the gene matches.

This sequence joins TRBV30 and TRBJ1-2; D call uncertain. This CDR3 has 11 residues. In germline, CDR1 is GTSNPN, CDR2 SVGIG (reference sequence). The V and J ends lost 7 bases and 4 bases respectively, with 10 bases between them. CDR3 bases: TGTGCCTCCACCGGCGGCTATGGCTACACCTTC. It is translated as CASTGGYGYTF.

V gene TRBV27 combines with J gene TRBJ1-5; D remains ambiguous. The CDR3 is 14 residues long. CDR1 and CDR2 from the germline V gene are MNHEY and SMNVEV (reference sequence). V was shortened by 1 base and J by 5 bases, with 9 bases between the two germline ends. CDR3 sequence reads: CASSLYGPDQPQHF. CDR3 DNA: TGTGCCAGCAGTTTATACGGACCGGATCAGCCCCAGCATTTT.

The chain carries TRBV4-2 and TRBJ1-2; TRBD1 matches 8 bases. CDR3 size: 16 residues. Trimming cost V 4 bases and J 3 bases; bases outside gene matches: 10. From germline, CDR1 is LGHNA and CDR2 YNFKEQ. In DNA, the CDR3 is TGTGCCAGCAGCCTCATGGGGTCAGGGGGCGACTATGGCTACACCTTC. It translates to CASSLMGSGGDYGYTF.

The J gene is TRBJ1-1, the V gene TRBV25-1; TRBD1 might be the D (5 bases). Germline V gene sequence: CDR1 MGHDK, CDR2 SYGVNS. This CDR3 spans 15 amino acids. Trimming pared 8 bases from V and 1 base from J, leaving 17 bases between. The CDR3, as DNA: TGTGCCAGCCTTCCTCCGGGACGGAGGAACACTGAAGCTTTCTTT. This sequence encodes CASLPPGRRNTEAFF.

This chain uses TRBV18 with TRBJ2-7; 7 nucleotides match TRBD1. With 2 bases clipped from V and 6 bases from J, the junction kept 7 bases outside the gene matches. Germline V gene lookup returns CDR1 KGHSH and CDR2 LQKENI. This CDR3 contains 14 residues. The CDR3 region has the DNA TGTGCCAGCTCACCATCGAACAGGGGTGGCGAGCAGTACTTC. Its protein product is CASSPSNRGGEQYF.

This chain connects TRBV27 to TRBJ1-1; D gene uncertain. Germline CDR1 is MNHEY and CDR2 is SMNVEV (reference sequence). The V and J ends lost 7 bases and 5 bases respectively, with 17 bases between them. This CDR3 is built from 14 residues. CDR3 sequence (DNA): TGTGCCAGCAACCCGGACTTTGGCCGTACTGAAGCTTTCTTT. This translates into CASNPDFGRTEAFF.

The V and J genes are TRBV7-9 and TRBJ2-1, with 9 bases aligning to TRBD2. The CDR3 is made up of 14 amino acids. V was pared by 3 bases and J by 11 bases, with 8 bases of the junction left unmatched. The germline CDR1 and CDR2 sequences are SEHNR and FQNEAQ (reference sequence). In nucleotides, the CDR3 is TGTGCCAGCAGCTTGAGTAGCGGGAGAGAGCAGCAGTTCTTC. Translated: CASSLSSGREQQFF.

The chain uses TRBV2 and TRBJ2-6, with D perhaps matching TRBD2 (5 bases). The CDR3 has 19 residues. V shed 0 bases and J shed 1 base, with 16 bases lying between them. Germline lookup yields CDR1 SNHLY and CDR2 FYNNEI. The CDR3 bases are TGTGCCAGCAGTGAAGCGGGCGGAGGATTCATTTCTGGGGCCAACGTCCTGACTTTC. It is translated as CASSEAGGGFISGANVLTF.

The chain couples TRBV5-1 to TRBJ1-1; D unclear. V lost 4 bases, J lost 1 base, and 14 bases lay in between. Germline V gene sequence: CDR1 SGHRS, CDR2 YFSETQ. The CDR3 covers 15 residues. The CDR3 DNA sequence: TGCGCCAGCAGCCCCGCCGCCAGAACGAACACTGAAGCTTTCTTT. Protein: CASSPAARTNTEAFF.

This clone was recorded a few times. The V gene is TRBV19, the J gene TRBJ2-3, with D tentatively TRBD2 (6 bases). The germline CDR1 and CDR2 sequences are LNHDA and SQIVND (reference sequence). V lost 7 bases, J lost 2 bases, and 13 bases lay in between. The CDR3 covers 14 residues. CDR3 sequence reads: CASMRASDTDTQYF. The CDR3 region has the DNA TGTGCCAGTATGAGGGCTAGCGACACAGATACGCAGTATTTT.

This clone appeared once. The junction departs from the called germline gene at one end, perhaps through a read error. The chain employs TRBV6-5 and TRBJ2-3, with 8 bases that match TRBD2. The CDR3 loop spans 14 amino acids. Germline V gene sequence: CDR1 MNHEY, CDR2 SVGAGI. The CDR3: CAISERGSTDTQYF. CDR3 DNA sequence: TGTGCCATCAGTGAGCGGGGGAGCACAGATACGCAGTATTTT.

This clone was seen a handful of times. V gene TRBV30 combines with J gene TRBJ1-6; D not certain. The CDR3 runs 17 residues. Germline-derived CDR1 and CDR2 are GTSNPN and SVGIG (reference sequence). V was clipped by 1 base and J by 0 bases, with 13 bases between them. Here the CDR3 reads CAWSATLLSSYNSPLHF. CDR3 nucleotide sequence: TGTGCCTGGAGTGCTACTCTCCTGAGCTCCTATAATTCACCCCTCCACTTT.

This chain connects TRBV7-9 to TRBJ2-5; TRBD1 matches at 10 bases. Germline CDR1 is SEHNR and CDR2 is FQNEAQ (reference sequence). CDR3 length: 14 residues. With V trimmed by 5 bases and J by 4 bases, 4 bases remained unmatched. CDR3 protein: CASSDRTGGETQYF. CDR3 in DNA: TGTGCCAGCAGCGACCGGACAGGGGGAGAGACCCAGTACTTC.

The table lists this clone with a count of one. The chain recombines TRBV6-5 with TRBJ1-5; 9 bases fit TRBD1. There are 15 residues in the CDR3. V gave up 5 bases and J gave up 5 bases; unmatched junction bases: 7. Germline loops: CDR1 MNHEY, CDR2 SVGAGI. CDR3 sequence (DNA): TGTGCCAGCAGTACGGACAGGGGAAGGTATCAGCCCCAGCATTTT. Translating it yields CASSTDRGRYQPQHF.

The V and J genes are TRBV11-2 and TRBJ1-3, with D unclear. Per the germline V gene, CDR1 is SGHAT and CDR2 is FQNNGV. Trimming removed 5 bases at V and 0 bases at J, with 11 bases between. This CDR3 is 15 amino acids long. The CDR3 is CASSLGGISGNTIYF. Here the CDR3 DNA reads TGTGCCAGCAGCCTTGGTGGCATCTCTGGAAACACCATATATTTT.

As to this clone: The junction does not match germline at one end; this may be a read error. V usage is TRBV2 and J usage is TRBJ1-1, with 7 bases that match TRBD1. Looked up from germline, CDR1 is SNHLY and CDR2 is FYNNEI. This CDR3 has 14 residues. The CDR3 loop is CASSEGQLGTFYGF. The CDR3 DNA reads as TGTGCCAGCAGTGAGGGACAGTTGGGGACCTTCTATGGGTTT.

With regard to this clone: At one of its ends the junction is not consistent with the germline gene, which may arise from a read error. The rearrangement uses TRBV7-7 and TRBJ2-1; D gene unclear. Germline CDR1 and CDR2: SSHAT and FNYEAQ (reference sequence). This CDR3 has 12 amino acids. DNA for the CDR3: TGTGCTAGCAGCTTAGAGAAAGGGGAGCAGTTCTTC. Translation: CASSLEKGEQFF.

This chain's CDR3 is CASSYYSGGAYEQYF. The CDR3 nucleotides read TGTGCCAGCAGTTACTACTCTGGCGGTGCCTACGAGCAGTACTTC. The chain carries TRBV6-5 and TRBJ2-7; D gene uncertain. Trimming removed 1 base at V and 2 bases at J, with 12 bases between. The CDR3 runs 15 residues. Germline V gene lookup returns CDR1 MNHEY and CDR2 SVGAGI.